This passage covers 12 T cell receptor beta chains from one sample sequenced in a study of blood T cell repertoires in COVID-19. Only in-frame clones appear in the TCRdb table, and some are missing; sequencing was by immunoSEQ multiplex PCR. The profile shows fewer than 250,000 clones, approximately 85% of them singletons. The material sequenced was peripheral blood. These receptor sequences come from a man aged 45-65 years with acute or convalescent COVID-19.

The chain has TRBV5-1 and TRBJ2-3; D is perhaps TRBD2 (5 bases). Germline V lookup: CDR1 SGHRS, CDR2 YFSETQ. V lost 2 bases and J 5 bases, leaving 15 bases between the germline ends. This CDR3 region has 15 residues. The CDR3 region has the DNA TGCGCCAGCAGCTTCAGCGGAACAACCGGAGATACGCAGTATTTT. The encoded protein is CASSFSGTTGDTQYF.

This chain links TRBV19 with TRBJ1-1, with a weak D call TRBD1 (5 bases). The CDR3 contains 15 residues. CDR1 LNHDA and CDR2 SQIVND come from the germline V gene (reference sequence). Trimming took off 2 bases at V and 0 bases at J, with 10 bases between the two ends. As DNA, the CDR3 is TGTGCCAGTAGTATAACAGGCACAATGAACACTGAAGCTTTCTTT. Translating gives CASSITGTMNTEAFF.

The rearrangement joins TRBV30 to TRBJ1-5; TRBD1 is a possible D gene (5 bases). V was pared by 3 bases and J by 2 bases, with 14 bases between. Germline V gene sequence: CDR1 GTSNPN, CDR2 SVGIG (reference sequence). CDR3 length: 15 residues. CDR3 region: CAWRAGNQGNQPQHF. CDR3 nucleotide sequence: TGTGCCTGGAGAGCAGGGAATCAGGGCAATCAGCCCCAGCATTTT.

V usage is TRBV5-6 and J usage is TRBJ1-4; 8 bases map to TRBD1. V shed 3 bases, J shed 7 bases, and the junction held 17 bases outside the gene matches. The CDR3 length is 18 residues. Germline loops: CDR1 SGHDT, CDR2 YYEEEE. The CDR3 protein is CASSSRQDRVNQGEKLFF. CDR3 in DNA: TGTGCCAGCAGCTCACGCCAGGACAGGGTAAATCAAGGTGAAAAACTGTTTTTT.

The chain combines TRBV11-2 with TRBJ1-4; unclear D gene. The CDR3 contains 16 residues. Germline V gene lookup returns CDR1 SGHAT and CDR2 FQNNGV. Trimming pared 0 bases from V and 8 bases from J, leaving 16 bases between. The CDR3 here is CASSLEVVGRREKLFF. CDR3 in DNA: TGTGCCAGCAGCTTAGAGGTTGTAGGGAGGAGGGAAAAACTGTTTTTT. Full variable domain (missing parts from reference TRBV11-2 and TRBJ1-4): EAGVAQSPRYKIIEKRQSVAFWCNPISGHATLYWYQQILGQGPKLLIQFQNNGVVDDSQLPKDRFSAERLKGVDSTLKIQPAKLEDSAVYLCASSLEVVGRREKLFFGSGTQLSVL.

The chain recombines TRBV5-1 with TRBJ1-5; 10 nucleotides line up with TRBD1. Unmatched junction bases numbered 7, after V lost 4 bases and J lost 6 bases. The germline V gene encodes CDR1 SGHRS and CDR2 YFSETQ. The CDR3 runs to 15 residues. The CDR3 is CASSIGTGVSQPQHF. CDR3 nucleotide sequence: TGCGCCAGCAGCATTGGGACAGGGGTTTCTCAGCCCCAGCATTTT.

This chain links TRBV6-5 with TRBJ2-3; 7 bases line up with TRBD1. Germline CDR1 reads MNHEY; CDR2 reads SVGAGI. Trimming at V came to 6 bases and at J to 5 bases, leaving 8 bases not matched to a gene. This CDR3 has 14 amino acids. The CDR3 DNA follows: TGTGCCAGCAGCCCGACAGGGAACCTAGATACGCAGTATTTT. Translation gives CASSPTGNLDTQYF.

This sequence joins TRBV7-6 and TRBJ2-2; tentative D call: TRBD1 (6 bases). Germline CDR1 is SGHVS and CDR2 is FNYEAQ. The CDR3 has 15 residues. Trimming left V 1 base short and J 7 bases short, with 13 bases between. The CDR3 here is CASSLGQATGGELFF. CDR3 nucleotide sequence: TGTGCCAGCAGCTTAGGCCAAGCGACAGGCGGGGAGCTGTTTTTT.

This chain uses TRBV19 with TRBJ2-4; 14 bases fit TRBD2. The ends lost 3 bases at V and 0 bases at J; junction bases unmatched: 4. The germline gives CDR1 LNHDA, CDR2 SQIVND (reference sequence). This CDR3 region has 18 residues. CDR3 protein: CASSIGTSGGVAKNIQYF. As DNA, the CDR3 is TGTGCCAGTAGTATTGGGACTAGCGGGGGTGTAGCCAAAAACATTCAGTACTTC.

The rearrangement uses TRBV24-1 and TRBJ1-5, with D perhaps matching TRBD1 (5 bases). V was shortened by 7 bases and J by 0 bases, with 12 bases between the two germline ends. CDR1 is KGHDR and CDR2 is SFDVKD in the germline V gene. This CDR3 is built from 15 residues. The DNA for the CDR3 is TGTGCCACCAGCCAGAAGGGGTATAGCAATCAGCCCCAGCATTTT. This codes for CATSQKGYSNQPQHF.

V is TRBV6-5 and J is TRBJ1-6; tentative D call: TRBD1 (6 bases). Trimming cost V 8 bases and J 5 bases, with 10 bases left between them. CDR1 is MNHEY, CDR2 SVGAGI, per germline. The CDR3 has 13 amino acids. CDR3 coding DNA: TGTGCCAGCGCCCGACAGGATAATTCACCCCTCCACTTT. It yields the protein CASARQDNSPLHF.

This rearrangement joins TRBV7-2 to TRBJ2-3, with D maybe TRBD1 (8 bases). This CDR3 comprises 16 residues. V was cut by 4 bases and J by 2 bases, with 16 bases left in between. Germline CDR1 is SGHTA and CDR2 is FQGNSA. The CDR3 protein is CASSSGQGLFTDTQYF. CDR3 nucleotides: TGTGCCAGCAGCTCTGGACAGGGACTATTCACAGATACGCAGTATTTT.